The clone carrying this TCR beta chain was counted a few times. The source of the sample is a study of control samples from healthy donors and cancer patients. The CDR3 loop spans 13 amino acids. Germline CDR1 SGHAT, CDR2 FQDESV (reference sequence). Deletions cut 3 bases from V and 4 bases from J, with 9 bases between. Assay used: immunoSEQ multiplex PCR; TCRdb lists only in-frame clones, some missing. The sample comprises 90,000 to 100,000 clones, roughly 83% of which are singletons, and over 9.5% rests with the top ten. The chain couples TRBV11-1 to TRBJ1-1; no clear D gene. This sequence originates from a woman between 25 and 40 years old in good health. The sequencing sample was made of blood. The CDR3 loop is CASSFREGTEAFF. The CDR3 region has the DNA TGTGCCAGCAGCTTCCGTGAGGGCACTGAAGCTTTCTTT.